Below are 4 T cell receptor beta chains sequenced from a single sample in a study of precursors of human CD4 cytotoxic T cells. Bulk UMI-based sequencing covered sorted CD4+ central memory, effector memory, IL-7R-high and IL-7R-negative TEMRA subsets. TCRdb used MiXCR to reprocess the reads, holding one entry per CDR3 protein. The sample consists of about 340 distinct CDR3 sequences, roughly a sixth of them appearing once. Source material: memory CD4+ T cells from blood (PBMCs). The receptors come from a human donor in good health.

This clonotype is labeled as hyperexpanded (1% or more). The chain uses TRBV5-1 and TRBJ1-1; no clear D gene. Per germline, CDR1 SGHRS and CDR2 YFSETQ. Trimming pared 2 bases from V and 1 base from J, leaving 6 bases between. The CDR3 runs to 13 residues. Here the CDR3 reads CASSFPGNTEAFF. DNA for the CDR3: TGCGCCAGCAGCTTTCCAGGGAACACTGAAGCTTTCTTT.

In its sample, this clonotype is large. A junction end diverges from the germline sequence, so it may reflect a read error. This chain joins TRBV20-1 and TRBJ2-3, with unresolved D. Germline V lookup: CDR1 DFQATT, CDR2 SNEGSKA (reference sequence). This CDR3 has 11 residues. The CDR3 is CSANIGDTQYF. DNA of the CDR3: TGCAGCGCTAACATAGGGGATACGCAGTATTTT.

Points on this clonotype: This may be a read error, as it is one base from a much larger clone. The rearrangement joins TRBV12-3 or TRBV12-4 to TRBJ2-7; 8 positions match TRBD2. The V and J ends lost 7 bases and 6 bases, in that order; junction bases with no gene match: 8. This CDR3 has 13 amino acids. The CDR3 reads CASTEAGESEQYF. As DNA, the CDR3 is TGTGCCAGCACCGAAGCGGGAGAGAGCGAGCAGTACTTC.

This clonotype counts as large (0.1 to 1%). CDR3 DNA: TGTGCCAGCAGTGACAGGGACACCGGGGAGCTGTTTTTT. This gives the protein CASSDRDTGELFF. The chain links TRBV6-4 to TRBJ2-2; D remains unclear. Germline assignment: CDR1 MRHNA and CDR2 SNTAGT. Deletions cut 2 bases from V and 3 bases from J, with 4 bases between. The CDR3 sequence is 13 residues long.